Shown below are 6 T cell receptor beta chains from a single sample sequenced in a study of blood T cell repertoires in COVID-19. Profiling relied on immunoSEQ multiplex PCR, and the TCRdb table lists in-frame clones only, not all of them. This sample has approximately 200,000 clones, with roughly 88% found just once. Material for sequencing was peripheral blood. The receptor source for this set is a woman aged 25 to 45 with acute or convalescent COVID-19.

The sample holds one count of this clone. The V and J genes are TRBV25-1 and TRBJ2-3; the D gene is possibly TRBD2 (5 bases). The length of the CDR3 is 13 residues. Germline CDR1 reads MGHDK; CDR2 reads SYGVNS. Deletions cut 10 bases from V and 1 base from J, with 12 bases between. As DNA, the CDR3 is TGTGCCACCACGCTAGCAGGCACAGATACGCAGTATTTT. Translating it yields CATTLAGTDTQYF.

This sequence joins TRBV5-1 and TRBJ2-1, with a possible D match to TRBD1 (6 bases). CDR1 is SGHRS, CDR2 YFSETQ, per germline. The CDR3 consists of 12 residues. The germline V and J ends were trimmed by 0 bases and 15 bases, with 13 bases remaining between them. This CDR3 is CASSLGGLDRFF. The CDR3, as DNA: TGCGCCAGCAGCTTGGGGGGGCTTGATAGGTTCTTC. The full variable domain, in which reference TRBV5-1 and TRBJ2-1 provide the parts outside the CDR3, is KAGVTQTPRYLIKTRGQQVTLSCSPISGHRSVSWYQQTPGQGLQFLFEYFSETQRNKGNFPGRFSGRQFSNSRSEMNVSTLELGDSALYLCASSLGGLDRFFGPGTRLTVL.

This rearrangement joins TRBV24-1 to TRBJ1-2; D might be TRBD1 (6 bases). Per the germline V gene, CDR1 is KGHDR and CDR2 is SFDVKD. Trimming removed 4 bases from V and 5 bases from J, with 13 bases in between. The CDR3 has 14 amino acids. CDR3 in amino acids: CATSDLDSSYGYTF. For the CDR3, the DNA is TGTGCCACCAGTGACTTGGACAGCTCTTATGGCTACACCTTC.

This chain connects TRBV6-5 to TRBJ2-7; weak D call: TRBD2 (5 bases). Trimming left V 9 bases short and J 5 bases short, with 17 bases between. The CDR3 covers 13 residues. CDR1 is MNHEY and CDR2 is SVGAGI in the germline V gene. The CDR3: CASQEGLSDEQYF. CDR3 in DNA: TGTGCCAGTCAAGAGGGCCTCAGCGACGAGCAGTACTTC.

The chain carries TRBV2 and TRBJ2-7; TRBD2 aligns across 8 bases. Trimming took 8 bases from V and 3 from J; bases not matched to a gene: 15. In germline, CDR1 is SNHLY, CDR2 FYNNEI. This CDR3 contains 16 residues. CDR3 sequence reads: CASLLGKLAANYEQYF. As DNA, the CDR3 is TGTGCCAGCCTCCTAGGAAAACTAGCGGCCAACTACGAGCAGTACTTC.

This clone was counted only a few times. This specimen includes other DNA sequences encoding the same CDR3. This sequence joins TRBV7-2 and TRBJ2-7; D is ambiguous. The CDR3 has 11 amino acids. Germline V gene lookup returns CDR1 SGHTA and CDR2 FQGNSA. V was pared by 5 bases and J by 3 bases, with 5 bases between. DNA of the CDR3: TGTGCCAGCAGCACCTACTACGAGCAGTACTTC. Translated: CASSTYYEQYF.